Given below is one TCR beta chain in context. Its specificity is unknown. The data originate from a study of shared clonotypes between healthy human individuals. Study context: For every donor, three CD4 naive, three CD4 memory, two CD8 naive and one CD8 memory plates were used.

Study results and caveats: Some clonotypes were shared by all four sorted-subset donors, while others were not shared. The non-shared ones had lower generation probabilities than the shared ones.

The V end lost 7 bases, the J end lost 13 bases, and 14 bases lay between the germline ends. CDR1 MDHEN and CDR2 SYDVKM come from the germline V gene. There are 11 residues in the CDR3. Deep was the level at which the assay was run. The method was immunoSEQ multiplex PCR; TCRdb's version includes in-frame clones alone and lacks a portion of them. The table includes about a million clones, 70% to 85% detected once. Sequencing was performed on memory CD4+ T cells from PBMCs. Subset described: CD45RA-negative fraction. The TCR was taken from a man younger than 30 in good health. Some clones in this sample may be carry-over from other donors' samples. The chain uses TRBV28 and TRBJ2-1, with no clear D. The DNA for the CDR3 is TGTGCCAGCACCTCCGTTCGACGACAGTTCTTC. Its protein is CASTSVRRQFF.